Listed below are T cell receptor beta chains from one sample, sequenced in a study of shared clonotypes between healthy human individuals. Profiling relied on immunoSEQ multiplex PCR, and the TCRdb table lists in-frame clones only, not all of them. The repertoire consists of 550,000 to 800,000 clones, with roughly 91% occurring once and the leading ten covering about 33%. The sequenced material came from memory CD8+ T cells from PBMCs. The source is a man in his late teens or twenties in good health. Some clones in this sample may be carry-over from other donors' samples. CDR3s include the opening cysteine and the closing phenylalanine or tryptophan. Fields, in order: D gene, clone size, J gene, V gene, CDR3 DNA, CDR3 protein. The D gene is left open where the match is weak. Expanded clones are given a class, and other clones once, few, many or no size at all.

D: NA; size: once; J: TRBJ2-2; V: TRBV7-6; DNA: TGTGCAGCAGTAGGAGGCTACACCGGGGAGCTGTTTTTT; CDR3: CAAVGGYTGELFF
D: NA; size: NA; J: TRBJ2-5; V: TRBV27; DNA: TGTGCCAGCACCTCTAAAGGGGTATTGGGGGAGACCCAGTACTTC; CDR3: CASTSKGVLGETQYF
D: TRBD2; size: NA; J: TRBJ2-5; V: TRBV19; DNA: TGTGCCAGTAGTGCGCGACTAGCGGGAGTGGAGACCCAGTACTTC; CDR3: CASSARLAGVETQYF
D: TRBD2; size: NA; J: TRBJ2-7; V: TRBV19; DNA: TGTGCCAGTAGTTCCCGGGCGGGGGACGAGCAGTACTTC; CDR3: CASSSRAGDEQYF
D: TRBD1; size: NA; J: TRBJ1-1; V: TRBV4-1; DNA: TGCGCCAGCAGCCAAGCTAGGGGACAGGGCGGCACTGAAGCTTTCTTT; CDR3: CASSQARGQGGTEAFF
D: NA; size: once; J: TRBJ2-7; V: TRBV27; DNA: TGTGCCAGCAGTCCGGGGGTGGCTTACGAGCAGTACTTC; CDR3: CASSPGVAYEQYF
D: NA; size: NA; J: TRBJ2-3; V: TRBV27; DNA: TGTGCCAGCAGTTTATTAGGTATCCCTAGCACAGATACGCAGTATTTT; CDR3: CASSLLGIPSTDTQYF
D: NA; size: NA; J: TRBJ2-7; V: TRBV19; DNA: TGTGCCAGTAGTAGTCTCGCTCGGGTAGAGATGGCCGAGCAGTACTTC; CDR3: CASSSLARVEMAEQYF
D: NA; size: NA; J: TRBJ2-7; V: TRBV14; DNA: TGTGCCAGCAGCCCGGCTCCAAGGAGTCCTCTTGAAGAGCAGTACTTC; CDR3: CASSPAPRSPLEEQYF
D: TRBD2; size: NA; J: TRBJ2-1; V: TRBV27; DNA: TGTGCCAGCAGTTTAGTTTCTATGCGGGGGGCCTACAATGAGCAGTTCTTC; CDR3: CASSLVSMRGAYNEQFF
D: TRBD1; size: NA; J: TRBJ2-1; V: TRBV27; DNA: TGTGCCAGCAGTACAACGGGACAGGGGGGGGATGAGCAGTTCTTC; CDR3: CASSTTGQGGDEQFF
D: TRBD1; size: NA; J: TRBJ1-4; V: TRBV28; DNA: TGTGCCAGCAGTTTATGGGGGGACAGAGGGGTAATAGAAAAACTGTTTTTT; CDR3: CASSLWGDRGVIEKLFF
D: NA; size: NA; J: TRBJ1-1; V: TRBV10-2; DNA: TGCGCCAGCAGTGAGACTACAGGGAACACTGAAGCTTTCTTT; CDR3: CASSETTGNTEAFF
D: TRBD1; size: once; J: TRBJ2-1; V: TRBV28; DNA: TGTGCCAGCAGTTGGGACAGGGAGTACAATGAGCAGTTCTTC; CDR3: CASSWDREYNEQFF
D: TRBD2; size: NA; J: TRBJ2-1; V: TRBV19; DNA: TGTGCCAGTTCCCCGGAGCGGGAGCCTACCTACAATGAGCAGTTCTTC; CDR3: CASSPEREPTYNEQFF
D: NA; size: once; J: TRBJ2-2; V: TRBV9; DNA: TGTGCCAGCAGCGCCTCTCACAGGGATTTGAACACCGGGGAGCTGTTTTTT; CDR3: CASSASHRDLNTGELFF
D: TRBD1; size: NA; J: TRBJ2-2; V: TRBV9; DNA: TGTGCCAGCAGCCCCAGGACAGGCCCCACCGGGGAGCTGTTTTTT; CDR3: CASSPRTGPTGELFF
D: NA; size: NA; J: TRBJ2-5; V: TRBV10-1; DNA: TGCGCCAGCAGTGTTGGGGACGAGACCCAGTACTTC; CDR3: CASSVGDETQYF
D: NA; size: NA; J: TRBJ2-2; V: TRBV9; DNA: TGTGCCAGCAGCGTAGCGGGGGTGAACACCGGGGAGCTGTTTTTT; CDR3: CASSVAGVNTGELFF
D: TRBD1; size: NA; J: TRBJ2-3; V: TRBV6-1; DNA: TGTGCCAGCAGTGACAACAGGGGCCCCATACGCACAGATACGCAGTATTTT; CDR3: CASSDNRGPIRTDTQYF
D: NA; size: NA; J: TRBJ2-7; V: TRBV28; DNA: TGTGCCAGCAGTTTGGCGGGTGGGTACGAGCAGTACTTC; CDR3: CASSLAGGYEQYF
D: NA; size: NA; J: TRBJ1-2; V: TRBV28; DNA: TGTGCCAGCAGTACCGGAGACTTCTATGGCTACACCTTC; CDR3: CASSTGDFYGYTF
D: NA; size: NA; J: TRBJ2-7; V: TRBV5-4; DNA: TGTGCCAGCAGCTTGGGCGGGGCCAGCTACGAGCAGTACTTC; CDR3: CASSLGGASYEQYF
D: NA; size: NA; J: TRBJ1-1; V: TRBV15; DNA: TGTGCCACCAGCAGGGACGAGGGGACCATGAACACTGAAGCTTTCTTT; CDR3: CATSRDEGTMNTEAFF
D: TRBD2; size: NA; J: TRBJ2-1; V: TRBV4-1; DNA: TGCGCCAGCAGCCAACTCCTGGCGGCTAGCGGGCTCTACAATGAGCAGTTCTTC; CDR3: CASSQLLAASGLYNEQFF
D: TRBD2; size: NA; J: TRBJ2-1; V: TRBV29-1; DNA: TGCAGCGTTGAAGGACTAGCGGCCTCCTACAATGAGCAGTTCTTC; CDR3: CSVEGLAASYNEQFF
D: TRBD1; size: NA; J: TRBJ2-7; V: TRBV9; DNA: TGTGCCAGCAGCGTCGGGACAGGGGGCTTCGAGCAGTACTTC; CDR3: CASSVGTGGFEQYF
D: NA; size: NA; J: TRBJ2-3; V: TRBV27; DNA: TGTGCCAGCAGAACCATGGGGGATACGCAGTATTTT; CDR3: CASRTMGDTQYF
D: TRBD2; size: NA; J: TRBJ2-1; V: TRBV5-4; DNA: TGTGCCAGCAGCTTGAGGGTCCTAGCGGGATGGGGGTCCTACAATGAGCAGTTCTTC; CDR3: CASSLRVLAGWGSYNEQFF
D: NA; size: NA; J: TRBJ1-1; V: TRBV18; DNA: TGTGCCAGCTCACTCAGACAGGATGCTTTCTTT; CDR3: CASSLRQDAFF
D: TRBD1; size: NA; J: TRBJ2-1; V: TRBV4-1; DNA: TGCGCCAGCAGCCTGAAGACCGGGACAGGGTTTATGAATGAGCAGTTCTTC; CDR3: CASSLKTGTGFMNEQFF
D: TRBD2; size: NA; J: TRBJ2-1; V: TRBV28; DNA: TGTGCCAGCAGTTTGCTGGCTAGCGGCGAAATCGATGAGCAGTTCTTC; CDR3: CASSLLASGEIDEQFF
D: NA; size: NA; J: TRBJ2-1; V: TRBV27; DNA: TGTGCCAGCAGTTTGTGGAGAGGGGAGCAGTTCTTC; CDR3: CASSLWRGEQFF
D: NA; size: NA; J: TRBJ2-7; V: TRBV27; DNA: TGTGCCAGCAGTCCCCCCGGCAGGCCATACGAGCAGTACTTC; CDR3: CASSPPGRPYEQYF
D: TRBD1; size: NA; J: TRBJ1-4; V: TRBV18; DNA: TGTGCCAGCTCACCACGGGACAGGGCAGGTCGGAATGAAAAACTGTTTTTT; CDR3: CASSPRDRAGRNEKLFF
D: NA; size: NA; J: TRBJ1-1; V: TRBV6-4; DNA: TGTGCCAGCAGTGAAAATGAGGCCGGGAACACTGAAGCTTTCTTT; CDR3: CASSENEAGNTEAFF
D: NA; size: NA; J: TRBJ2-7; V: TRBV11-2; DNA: TGTGCCAGCAGCCCCTTTCAGCGGTCATTCCCCTACGAGCAGTACTTC; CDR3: CASSPFQRSFPYEQYF
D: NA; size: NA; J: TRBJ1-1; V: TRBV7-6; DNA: TGTGCCAGCAGCCCAAGGAGGGATGCAGAAGCTTTCTTT; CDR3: CASSPRRDAEAFF
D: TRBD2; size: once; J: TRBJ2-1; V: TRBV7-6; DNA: TGTGCCAGCAGCTTAGAACGGGACTACCTTACTCAGTTCTTC; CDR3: CASSLERDYLTQFF
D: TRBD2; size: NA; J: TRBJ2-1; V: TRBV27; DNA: TGTGCCAGCAGTTCCCGGACTAGCGTCCCCAATGAGCAGTTCTTC; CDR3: CASSSRTSVPNEQFF
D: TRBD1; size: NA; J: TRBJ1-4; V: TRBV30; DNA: TGTGCCTCCAAAAACAGGGGTGGGATAGTAGAACTGTTTTTT; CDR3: CASKNRGGIVELFF
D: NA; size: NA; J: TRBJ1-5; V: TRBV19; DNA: TGTGCCAGTAGTATAGGGGAGACGGACAAACGCAATCAGCCCCAGCATTTT; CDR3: CASSIGETDKRNQPQHF
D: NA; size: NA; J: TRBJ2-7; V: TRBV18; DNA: TGTGCCAGCTCACCGGACTTTCAGTCAGTCTACGAGCAGTACTTC; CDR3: CASSPDFQSVYEQYF
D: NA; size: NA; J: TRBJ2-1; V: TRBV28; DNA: TGTGCCAGCAGTTTATTCGACAATGAGCAGTTCTTC; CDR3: CASSLFDNEQFF
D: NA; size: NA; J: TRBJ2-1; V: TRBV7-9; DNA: TGTGCCAGCAGCTTATTTCACAATGAGCAGTTCTTC; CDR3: CASSLFHNEQFF
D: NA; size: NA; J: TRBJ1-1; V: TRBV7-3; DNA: TGTGCCAGCAGCCCCACGAAGGCAAACACTGAAGCTTTCTTT; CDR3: CASSPTKANTEAFF
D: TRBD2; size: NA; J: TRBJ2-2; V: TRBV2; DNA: TGTGCCAGCAGTGCATCCGGTCTAGGAGCGGGAGGGCCCTCCGGGGAGCTGTTTTTT; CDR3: CASSASGLGAGGPSGELFF
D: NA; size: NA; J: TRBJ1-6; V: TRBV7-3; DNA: TGTGCCAGCAGCTCACTAGCGGCCCCCCTTACACCCCTCCACTTT; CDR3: CASSSLAAPLTPLHF
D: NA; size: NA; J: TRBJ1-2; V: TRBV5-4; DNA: TGTGCCAGCAGCCAAGATTCCCGGGACCCCCCAACCGGTACCTTC; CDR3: CASSQDSRDPPTGTF
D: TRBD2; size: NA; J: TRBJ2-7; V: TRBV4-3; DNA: TGCGCCAGCAGCCAAGAGGGGGGAGCGGGGTACGAGCAGTACTTC; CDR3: CASSQEGGAGYEQYF
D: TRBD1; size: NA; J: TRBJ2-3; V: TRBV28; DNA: TGTGCCAGCAGCCTACAGGGGGACGCGGATACGCAGTATTTT; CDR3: CASSLQGDADTQYF
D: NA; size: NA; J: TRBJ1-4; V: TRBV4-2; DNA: TGTGCCAGCAGCGATGGCAAACTGTTTTTT; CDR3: CASSDGKLFF
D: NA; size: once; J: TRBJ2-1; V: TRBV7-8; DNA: TGTGCCAGCAGCTTTTCCGGGACTCGATCAGACAATGAGCAGTTCTTC; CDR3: CASSFSGTRSDNEQFF